In this sample, the clone carrying this T cell receptor beta chain turned up many times. Its antigen remains unidentified. The data derive from a study of T cells in Graves' hyperthyroidism and ophthalmopathy. Subjects with ophthalmopathy showed a Clinical Activity Score no lower than 3, a NOSPECS grade no lower than 4, and a duration shorter than 3 months. Approximately 10 ml of fresh peripheral blood supplied the PBMCs. V shed 5 bases and J shed 2 bases, with 10 bases lying between them. The CDR3 extends over 13 amino acids. The germline V gene encodes CDR1 SGHNT and CDR2 YENEEA. Amplified TCR beta CDR3 regions came from RNA transcripts. TCR CDR3 underwent first-round RT-PCR with the HTBI primer set. TCRdb independently ran MiXCR on the multiplex PCR reads; one entry per CDR3 protein. The repertoire has fewer than 650,000 distinct CDR3 sequences, roughly 14% of them found once; the top ten carry 4% to 5.5%.

General study points: Blood held most thyroid clonotypes expanded above 0.001 frequency. Classification by a 13 V-J model distinguished ophthalmopathy from stable hyperthyroidism.

The chain couples TRBV11-3 to TRBJ2-7; D is perhaps TRBD1 (6 bases). The source of this sequence is a woman between 40 and 50 years old with Graves' ophthalmopathy. Specimen: blood. CDR3 sequence: CASSPRDTYEQYF. In DNA form, the CDR3 reads TGTGCCAGCAGCCCCCGGGACACCTACGAGCAGTACTTC.